What follows are 28 T cell receptor beta chains derived from one specimen sequenced in a study of blood T cell repertoires in COVID-19 (dated by TCRdb to 2018 to 2021). Receptor amplification or capture employed the immunoSEQ multiplex PCR assay. This is the immuneACCESS table as TCRdb keeps it, with only in-frame sequences that have V and J called. A part of the clones is gone; compared with another copy, unresolved V genes explain less than half, and the rest is unexplained. For this sample the table gives about 170,000 clones, of which around nine tenths were detected only once. The leading ten clones occupy roughly 3.3% of the sample. Sequencing input: peripheral blood. Receptors originate from a young man with active or convalescent COVID-19.

This clone is a singleton in its sample. V gene TRBV11-2 combines with J gene TRBJ1-3; the D gene is possibly TRBD1 (6 bases). Trimming cost V 5 bases and J 2 bases, with 10 bases left between them. CDR3 length: 14 residues. Germline values: CDR1 SGHAT, CDR2 FQNNGV. The chain's CDR3 is CASSEDSAGNTIYF. Here the CDR3 DNA reads TGTGCCAGCAGCGAGGACAGTGCTGGAAACACCATATATTTT.

CDR3 protein: CASSQEARATDTQYF. CDR3 nucleotides: TGTGCCAGCAGCCAAGAGGCCAGGGCCACAGATACGCAGTATTTT. The chain uses TRBV3-1 (or the pseudogene TRBV3-2) and TRBJ2-3; possibly TRBD1 for D (5 bases). There are 15 residues in the CDR3. Germline V gene data show CDR1 as LGHDT and CDR2 as YNNKEL (reference sequence). The ends were cut back, 0 bases at V and 2 bases at J, with 9 bases in the middle.

CDR3 DNA sequence: TGTGCCAGCCTTCGGGAGAACACTGAAGCTTTCTTT. Translated, it gives CASLRENTEAFF. The chain recombines TRBV2 with TRBJ1-1, with unresolved D. CDR1 is SNHLY and CDR2 is FYNNEI in the germline V gene. The CDR3 loop spans 12 amino acids. With 8 bases removed from V and 1 base from J, the gap between germline ends came to 8 bases.

This chain joins TRBV9 and TRBJ1-5, with 8 bases matching TRBD1. This CDR3 region has 14 residues. Germline V gene data show CDR1 as SGDLS and CDR2 as YYNGEE. V was pared by 3 bases and J by 2 bases, with 1 base of the junction left unmatched. This CDR3 is CASSATGGNQPQHF. The CDR3 nucleotides read TGTGCCAGCAGCGCGACAGGGGGCAATCAGCCCCAGCATTTT.

This chain links TRBV2 with TRBJ2-5, with a possible D match to TRBD2 (5 bases). Per the germline V gene, CDR1 is SNHLY and CDR2 is FYNNEI. CDR3 size: 11 residues. The V end lost 6 bases, the J end lost 3 bases, and 5 bases lay between the germline ends. CDR3 DNA sequence: TGTGCCAGCAGGGAGGAAGAGACCCAGTACTTC. Its protein product is CASREEETQYF.

The chain has TRBV2 and TRBJ1-2; the D is unclear. The V end was cut by 6 bases, the J end by 7 bases, with 9 bases between. The germline V gene has CDR1 SNHLY and CDR2 FYNNEI. This CDR3 region has 11 residues. CDR3: CASRAVSGYTF. For the CDR3, the DNA is TGTGCCAGCAGGGCGGTGTCTGGCTACACCTTC. The whole variable domain, filled in from reference TRBV2 and TRBJ1-2, reads EPEVTQTPSHQVTQMGQEVILRCVPISNHLYFYWYRQILGQKVEFLVSFYNNEISEKSEIFDDQFSVERPDGSNFTLKIRSTKLEDSAMYFCASRAVSGYTFGSGTRLTVV.

J is TRBJ2-7 and V is TRBV29-1, with a possible D match to TRBD2 (5 bases). The CDR3 consists of 12 residues. Trimming removed 3 bases at V and 4 bases at J, with 10 bases between. CDR1 SQVTM and CDR2 ANQGSEA come from the germline V gene. This chain's CDR3 is CSVETGGYEQYF. In nucleotides, the CDR3 is TGCAGCGTTGAGACGGGCGGGTACGAGCAGTACTTC.

The gene calls are TRBV27 and TRBJ1-1; weak D call: TRBD1 (5 bases). Germline assignment: CDR1 MNHEY and CDR2 SMNVEV (reference sequence). This CDR3 is built from 13 residues. V lost 6 bases to trimming and J lost 3 bases, with 11 bases between them. CDR3: CASRRQGDTEAFF. The CDR3 region has the DNA TGTGCCAGCAGGCGGCAGGGCGACACTGAAGCTTTCTTT.

Here the CDR3 reads CASSSGTGNLLFEQYF. The CDR3 DNA sequence: TGTGCCAGCAGTTCGGGGACAGGGAATCTGCTCTTCGAGCAGTACTTC. The rearrangement uses TRBV27 and TRBJ2-7; TRBD1 agrees at 9 bases. Unmatched junction bases numbered 13, after V lost 4 bases and J lost 6 bases. CDR3 size: 16 residues. From germline, CDR1 is MNHEY and CDR2 SMNVEV (reference sequence).

This rearrangement joins TRBV6-6 to TRBJ1-1, with D maybe TRBD1 (5 bases). Germline CDR1 and CDR2: MNHNY and SVGAGI (reference sequence). V shed 11 bases and J shed 7 bases, with 8 bases lying between them. This CDR3 comprises 9 residues. CDR3 protein: CASGVEAFF. The DNA of the CDR3 is TGTGCCTCGGGGGTTGAAGCTTTCTTT.

This chain joins TRBV9 and TRBJ2-1; a possible D gene is TRBD2 (6 bases). This CDR3 has 15 amino acids. The V and J ends lost 0 bases and 7 bases respectively, with 14 bases between them. CDR1 and CDR2 (germline): SGDLS, YYNGEE. The CDR3 coding sequence is TGTGCCAGCAGCGTAGGCAAGCGGGCACTTAATGAGCAGTTCTTC. Translation: CASSVGKRALNEQFF.

The chain combines TRBV9 with TRBJ2-7; 7 bases are shared with TRBD2. The CDR3 extends over 15 amino acids. Germline V CDR1 and CDR2: SGDLS, YYNGEE. Trimming at V came to 5 bases and at J to 0 bases, leaving 8 bases not matched to a gene. The CDR3 DNA reads as TGTGCCAGCAGTCGAGGGACTACCCGCTCCTACGAGCAGTACTTC. Protein product: CASSRGTTRSYEQYF.

Regarding this clone: Different DNA sequences within this sample yield the same CDR3. The J gene is TRBJ2-1, the V gene TRBV11-3; 8 nucleotides agree with TRBD1. This CDR3 spans 15 amino acids. Trimming took 4 bases from V and 1 from J; bases not matched to a gene: 3. Germline CDR1 is SGHNT and CDR2 is YENEEA. CDR3 DNA sequence: TGTGCCAGCAGCTCTGGACAGGGATCCTACAATGAGCAGTTCTTC. It encodes CASSSGQGSYNEQFF.

V is TRBV6-5 and J is TRBJ2-7, with D uncertain. Trimming shortened V by 5 bases and J by 3 bases, and 8 bases separated the two germline ends. CDR1 is MNHEY, CDR2 SVGAGI, per germline. The CDR3 has 12 residues. The CDR3 nucleotides read TGTGCCAGCAGTCGAGGAAGCTACGAGCAGTACGTC. This gives the protein CASSRGSYEQYV.

This clone was detected once. The V gene is TRBV18, the J gene TRBJ2-7, with D unclear. The CDR3 has 15 amino acids. V lost 2 bases, J lost 7 bases, and 18 bases lay in between. In germline, CDR1 is KGHSH, CDR2 LQKENI. Here the CDR3 reads CASSPGPHSSREQYF. For the CDR3, the DNA is TGTGCCAGCTCACCAGGGCCTCACAGTTCTCGTGAGCAGTACTTC.

This sequence joins TRBV5-1 and TRBJ1-4; possible D gene TRBD1, 5 bases. Trimming shortened V by 3 bases and J by 8 bases, and 14 bases separated the two germline ends. CDR3 length: 14 residues. Germline V lookup: CDR1 SGHRS, CDR2 YFSETQ. CDR3 region: CASSSRGVGEKLFF. In nucleotides, the CDR3 is TGCGCCAGCAGCTCACGGGGGGTTGGGGAAAAACTGTTTTTT. The full variable domain, in which reference TRBV5-1 and TRBJ1-4 provide the parts outside the CDR3, is KAGVTQTPRYLIKTRGQQVTLSCSPISGHRSVSWYQQTPGQGLQFLFEYFSETQRNKGNFPGRFSGRQFSNSRSEMNVSTLELGDSALYLCASSSRGVGEKLFFGSGTQLSVL.

The chain uses TRBV4-1 and TRBJ1-2; a possible D gene is TRBD1 (5 bases). V lost 5 bases to trimming and J lost 4 bases, with 14 bases between them. The length of the CDR3 is 14 residues. The germline V gene has CDR1 MGHRA and CDR2 YSYEKL. CDR3 in DNA: TGCGCCAGCAGCGAGGCGGCTAGGGGCTATGGCTACACCTTC. The encoded protein is CASSEAARGYGYTF.

V and J are TRBV10-3 and TRBJ2-6; weak D call: TRBD2 (5 bases). This CDR3 has 14 residues. V was pared by 3 bases and J by 2 bases, with 5 bases between. Per germline, CDR1 ENHRY and CDR2 SYGVKD. The CDR3 sequence is CAISELAGANVLTF. The CDR3 DNA reads as TGTGCCATCAGTGAACTAGCTGGGGCCAACGTCCTGACTTTC.

The rearrangement links TRBV27 to TRBJ2-5, with 8 positions matching TRBD1. The V gene end was trimmed by 5 bases and the J gene end by 3 bases; junction bases not matched to a gene: 11. This CDR3 has 16 amino acids. CDR1 is MNHEY, CDR2 SMNVEV, per germline (reference sequence). The CDR3 sequence is CASSQSTGTGEETQYF. CDR3 coding DNA: TGTGCCAGCAGTCAATCGACCGGGACAGGTGAAGAGACCCAGTACTTC.

V and J are TRBV12-3 or TRBV12-4 and TRBJ2-1, with 8 nucleotides matching TRBD2. Trimming cost V 4 bases and J 7 bases; bases outside gene matches: 3. This CDR3 has 13 residues. The CDR3 nucleotides are TGTGCCAGCAGTTCGGGGGGGCGGAATGAGCAGTTCTTC. It translates to CASSSGGRNEQFF.

A few counts support this clone. The rearrangement joins TRBV10-1 to TRBJ2-2; D gene uncertain. The CDR3 loop spans 13 amino acids. Per the germline V gene, CDR1 is WNHNN and CDR2 is SYGVQD (reference sequence). V shed 5 bases and J shed 2 bases, with 6 bases lying between them. This chain's CDR3 is CASSSRNTGELFF. Written as DNA, the CDR3 is TGCGCCAGCAGTTCTCGTAACACCGGGGAGCTGTTTTTT.

The CDR3 DNA is TGTGCCAGCAGTGAACAGCTCGGAAACACCATATATTTT. Translated, it gives CASSEQLGNTIYF. V gene TRBV27 combines with J gene TRBJ1-3; unclear D gene. Deletions cut 5 bases from V and 4 bases from J, with 9 bases between. In germline, CDR1 is MNHEY, CDR2 SMNVEV (reference sequence). The CDR3 is 13 amino acids.

The rearrangement links TRBV10-3 to TRBJ1-1; D is undetermined. V lost 6 bases, J lost 6 bases, and 8 bases lay in between. The CDR3 totals 11 residues. CDR1 and CDR2 (germline): ENHRY, SYGVKD. The DNA of the CDR3 is TGTGCCATCAGGAACCAGGCTGAAGCTTTCTTT. It specifies CAIRNQAEAFF.

The chain uses TRBV6-4 and TRBJ1-1; D perhaps matches TRBD1 (6 bases). V was trimmed by 4 bases and J by 12 bases, leaving 18 bases between them. The CDR3 spans 13 residues. Germline V gene lookup returns CDR1 MRHNA and CDR2 SNTAGT. The CDR3 nucleotides are TGTGCCAGCAGTGCTCAAACAGGGAGTGATCCTTTCTTT. Translated, it gives CASSAQTGSDPFF.

This rearrangement joins TRBV11-2 to TRBJ2-4; TRBD1 might be the D (6 bases). V lost 2 bases and J 8 bases, leaving 16 bases between the germline ends. The germline CDR1 and CDR2 sequences are SGHAT and FQNNGV. The CDR3 spans 15 residues. CDR3 bases: TGTGCCAGCAGCTTACGTCAGGGGCCTGTGGACATTCAGTACTTC. The encoded protein is CASSLRQGPVDIQYF.

This sequence joins TRBV7-9 and TRBJ1-1; TRBD1 matches at 7 bases. The CDR3 totals 16 residues. The germline CDR1 and CDR2 sequences are SEHNR and FQNEAQ (reference sequence). V shed 3 bases, J shed 4 bases, and the junction held 11 bases outside the gene matches. The CDR3 DNA sequence: TGTGCCAGCAGCTTGAAACTCGGGGACAGAATCACTGAAGCTTTCTTT. Amino acids: CASSLKLGDRITEAFF. Combining the CDR3 with reference TRBV7-9 and TRBJ1-1 gives the whole variable domain DTGVSQNPRHKITKRGQNVTFRCDPISEHNRLYWYRQTLGQGPEFLTYFQNEAQLEKSRLLSDRFSAERPKGSFSTLEIQRTEQGDSAMYLCASSLKLGDRITEAFFGQGTRLTVV.

The chain couples TRBV7-2 to TRBJ2-1; D remains unclear. The CDR3 runs to 18 residues. Germline lookup yields CDR1 SGHTA and CDR2 FQGNSA. The V and J ends lost 1 base and 6 bases respectively, with 22 bases between them. The CDR3: CASSLESLTYNRPNEQFF. CDR3 DNA sequence: TGTGCCAGCAGCTTAGAATCCTTGACATACAATCGACCCAATGAGCAGTTCTTC.

The V call is TRBV5-1, the J call TRBJ2-1; the D gene is possibly TRBD2 (5 bases). Trimming removed 1 base at V and 7 bases at J, with 12 bases between. This CDR3 is built from 14 residues. CDR1 is SGHRS and CDR2 is YFSETQ in the germline V gene. CDR3: CASSLPDPGNEQFF. The DNA for the CDR3 is TGCGCCAGCAGCTTGCCTGACCCGGGGAATGAGCAGTTCTTC.